In this sample, the clone carrying this TCR beta chain turned up once. These data belong to a study of blood T cell repertoires in COVID-19. Study-level information: The samples span acute and convalescent COVID-19 from the United States, Italy and Spain.

The data were produced by immunoSEQ multiplex PCR, yet TCRdb's version contains in-frame clones alone and is incomplete. The data contain 45,000 or so clones, almost 85% of them seen just once; the ten biggest clones take up around 15%. This TCR came from a human donor in a cohort sampled during active COVID-19. Sequencing was done on a sample of peripheral blood.

In DNA form, the CDR3 reads TGTGCCAGCAGCGTAGCACAATACAATGAGCAGTTCTTC. Translation: CASSVAQYNEQFF. The chain employs TRBV11-2 and TRBJ2-1; D not resolved. CDR3 length: 13 amino acids. Trimming removed 5 bases at V and 4 bases at J, with 9 bases between. Germline CDR1 and CDR2: SGHAT and FQNNGV. The full variable domain, with the rest looked up from reference TRBV11-2 and TRBJ2-1, is EAGVAQSPRYKIIEKRQSVAFWCNPISGHATLYWYQQILGQGPKLLIQFQNNGVVDDSQLPKDRFSAERLKGVDSTLKIQPAKLEDSAVYLCASSVAQYNEQFFGPGTRLTVL.